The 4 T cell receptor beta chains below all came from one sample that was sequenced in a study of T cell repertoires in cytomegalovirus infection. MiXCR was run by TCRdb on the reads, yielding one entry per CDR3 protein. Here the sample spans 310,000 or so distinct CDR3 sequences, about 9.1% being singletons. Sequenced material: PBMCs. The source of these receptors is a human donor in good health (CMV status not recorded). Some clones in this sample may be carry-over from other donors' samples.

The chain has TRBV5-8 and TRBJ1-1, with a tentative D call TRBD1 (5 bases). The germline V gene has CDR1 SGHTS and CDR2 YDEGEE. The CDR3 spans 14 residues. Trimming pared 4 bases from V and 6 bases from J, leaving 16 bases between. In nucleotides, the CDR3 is TGTGCCAGCAGCCCCTTCAAGGGGTTCCCTGAAGCTTTCTTT. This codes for CASSPFKGFPEAFF.

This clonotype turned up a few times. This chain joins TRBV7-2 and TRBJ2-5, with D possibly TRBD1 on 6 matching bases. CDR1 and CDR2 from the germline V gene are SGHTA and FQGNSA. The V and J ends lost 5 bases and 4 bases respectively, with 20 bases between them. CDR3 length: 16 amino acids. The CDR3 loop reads CASSPGGGGRGETQYF. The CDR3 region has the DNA TGTGCCAGCAGCCCCGGTGGGGGCGGCAGGGGAGAGACCCAGTACTTC. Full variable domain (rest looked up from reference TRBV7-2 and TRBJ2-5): GAGVSQSPSNKVTEKGKDVELRCDPISGHTALYWYRQSLGQGLEFLIYFQGNSAPDKSGLPSDRFSAERTGGSVSTLTIQRTQQEDSAVYLCASSPGGGGRGETQYFGPGTRLLVL.

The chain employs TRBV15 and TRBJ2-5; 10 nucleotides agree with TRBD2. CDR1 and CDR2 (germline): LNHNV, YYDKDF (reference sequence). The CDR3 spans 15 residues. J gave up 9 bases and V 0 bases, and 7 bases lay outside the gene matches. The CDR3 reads CATSRDALAGKPQYF. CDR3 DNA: TGTGCCACCAGCAGAGATGCACTAGCGGGGAAGCCCCAGTACTTC.

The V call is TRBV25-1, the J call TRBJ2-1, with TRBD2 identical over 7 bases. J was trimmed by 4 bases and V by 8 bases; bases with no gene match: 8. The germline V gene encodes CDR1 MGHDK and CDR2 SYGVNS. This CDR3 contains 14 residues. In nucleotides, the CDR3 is TGTGCCAGCCGTGTGGGAGGGGCGTACAATGAGCAGTTCTTC. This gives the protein CASRVGGAYNEQFF.